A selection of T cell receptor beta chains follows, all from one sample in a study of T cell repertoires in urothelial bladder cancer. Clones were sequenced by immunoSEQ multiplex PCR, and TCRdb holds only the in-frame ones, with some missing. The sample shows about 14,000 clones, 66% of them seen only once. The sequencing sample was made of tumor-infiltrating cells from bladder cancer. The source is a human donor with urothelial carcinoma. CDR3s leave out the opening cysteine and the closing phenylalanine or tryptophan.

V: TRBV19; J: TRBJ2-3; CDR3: ASSTPKTHRGAADTQY
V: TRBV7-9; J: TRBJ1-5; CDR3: ASSLAQAGSNQPQH
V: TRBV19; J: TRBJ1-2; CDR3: ASSIVYRSTVYGYT
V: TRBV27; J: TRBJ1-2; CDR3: ASSLMGRSYGYT
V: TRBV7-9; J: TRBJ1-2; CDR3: ASSLAQGRVVGYT
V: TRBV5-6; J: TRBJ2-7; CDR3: ASSFGTGGSYEQY
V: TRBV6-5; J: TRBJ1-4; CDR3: ASSSPRGNNEKLF
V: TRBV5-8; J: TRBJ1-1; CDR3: ASSSGDRGNTEAF
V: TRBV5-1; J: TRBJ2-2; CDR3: ASSLDLNTGELF
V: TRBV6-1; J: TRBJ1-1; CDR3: ASRGDVYTEAF
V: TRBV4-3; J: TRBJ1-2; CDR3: ASSQDRYRGGYGYT
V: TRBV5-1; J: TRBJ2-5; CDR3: ASSTGGGSILQETQY
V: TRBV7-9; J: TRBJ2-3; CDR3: ASSFPSLVGRSSTDTQY
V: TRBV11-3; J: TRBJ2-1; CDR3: ASSFRTSGGYEQF
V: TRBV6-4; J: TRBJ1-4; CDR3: ASSAQDRDEKLF
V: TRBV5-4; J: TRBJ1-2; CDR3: ASSSGTGFNYGYT
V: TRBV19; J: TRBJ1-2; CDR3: ASSIGGSNYGYT
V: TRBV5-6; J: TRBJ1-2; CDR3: ASLSKNDYGYT